Below, 26 T cell receptor beta chains from the same sample are listed, as sequenced in a study of blood T cell repertoires in COVID-19. Only in-frame clones appear in the TCRdb table, and some are missing; sequencing was by immunoSEQ multiplex PCR. Of roughly 170,000 clones in the sample, less than 85% were seen once. The sample consisted of PBMCs or T cells enriched from blood (not recorded which). These receptors were collected from a woman aged 45-65 years who had recovered from COVID-19.

J is TRBJ1-5 and V is TRBV11-2; 9 bases map to TRBD1. With V trimmed by 5 bases and J by 7 bases, 9 bases remained unmatched. Germline V gene lookup returns CDR1 SGHAT and CDR2 FQNNGV. The CDR3 is 15 residues long. CDR3 in DNA: TGTGCCAGCAGCCCGGACAGGGGTTTGTTACAGCCCCAGCATTTT. It yields the protein CASSPDRGLLQPQHF.

The chain uses TRBV28 and TRBJ2-1, with a possible D match to TRBD2 (6 bases). Germline lookup yields CDR1 MDHEN and CDR2 SYDVKM. The CDR3 contains 13 residues. The V end was cut by 7 bases, the J end by 7 bases, with 14 bases between. CDR3 in amino acids: CASISGGRNEQFF. CDR3 in DNA: TGTGCCAGCATCTCTGGAGGGAGGAATGAGCAGTTCTTC.

The V call is TRBV9, the J call TRBJ2-6, with 10 nucleotides matching TRBD1. The V segment lost 3 bases and the J segment 0 bases; nucleotides outside the gene matches: 15. Germline CDR1 is SGDLS and CDR2 is YYNGEE. This CDR3 contains 21 residues. The CDR3 here is CASSAPRRRGQGNSGANVLTF. The CDR3 nucleotides are TGTGCCAGCAGCGCACCTAGAAGGAGGGGACAGGGGAACTCTGGGGCCAACGTCCTGACTTTC.

The chain couples TRBV6-5 to TRBJ1-2; 8 bases map to TRBD1. Losses at the gene ends were 0 bases for V and 8 bases for J; bases not matched to a gene: 2. Per germline, CDR1 MNHEY and CDR2 SVGAGI. The CDR3 sequence is 13 residues long. The DNA of the CDR3 is TGTGCCAGCAGTTACTCACCAGGGGGCGGCTACACCTTC. As protein: CASSYSPGGGYTF.

The J gene is TRBJ1-6, the V gene TRBV5-8; D not certain. This CDR3 comprises 13 residues. CDR1 and CDR2 from the germline V gene are SGHTS and YDEGEE. The ends were cut back, 0 bases at V and 11 bases at J, with 9 bases in the middle. The chain's CDR3 is CASSLGVAAPLHF. CDR3 DNA sequence: TGTGCCAGCAGCTTGGGGGTAGCGGCACCCCTCCACTTT.

CDR3 region: CASSRDTIYF. CDR3 coding DNA: TGTGCCAGCAGCCGAGACACCATATATTTT. The chain joins TRBV28 to TRBJ1-3; D unresolved. CDR1 MDHEN and CDR2 SYDVKM come from the germline V gene. The CDR3 runs to 10 residues. V was pared by 6 bases and J by 8 bases, with 5 bases between.

This sequence joins TRBV24-1 and TRBJ2-3, with D maybe TRBD2 (5 bases). This CDR3 contains 12 residues. Trimming took 7 bases from V and 2 from J, leaving 6 bases between them. Germline CDR1 reads KGHDR; CDR2 reads SFDVKD. As DNA, the CDR3 is TGTGCCACCAGCGGACTCACAGATACGCAGTATTTT. Protein: CATSGLTDTQYF.

The chain couples TRBV5-1 to TRBJ1-4, with 7 bases that match TRBD1. This CDR3 contains 14 residues. V shed 3 bases, J shed 8 bases, and the junction held 7 bases outside the gene matches. Germline loops: CDR1 SGHRS, CDR2 YFSETQ. CDR3 sequence: CASSSQGGREKLFF. CDR3 DNA: TGCGCCAGCAGCTCCCAGGGGGGCCGCGAAAAACTGTTTTTT.

The chain carries TRBV12-3 or TRBV12-4 and TRBJ2-1; TRBD2 matches at 8 bases. The V gene end was trimmed by 7 bases and the J gene end by 8 bases; junction bases not matched to a gene: 7. The CDR3 is 13 residues long. This CDR3 reads CASTLSGSDEQFF. DNA of the CDR3: TGTGCCAGCACCCTGAGCGGGAGCGATGAGCAGTTCTTC.

The chain carries TRBV5-1 and TRBJ2-5, with TRBD2 matching 15 bases. CDR1 SGHRS and CDR2 YFSETQ come from the germline V gene. V dropped 1 base and J dropped 5; count of bases not matched to a gene: 3. There are 16 residues in the CDR3. CDR3 residues: CASSLTGLAGGETQYF. The CDR3, as DNA: TGCGCCAGCAGCTTGACCGGACTAGCGGGAGGGGAGACCCAGTACTTC.

In its sample, this clone was seen many times. CDR3 DNA: TGTGCCAGCAGCGAACTAGCGGGGGTCAACACCGGGGAGCTGTTTTTT. Translation gives CASSELAGVNTGELFF. This chain connects TRBV7-8 to TRBJ2-2, with TRBD2 matching over 11 bases. Germline V CDR1 and CDR2: SGHVS, FQNEAQ. The CDR3 is 16 amino acids. V trimming: 5 bases; J trimming: 2 bases; junction bases outside the gene matches: 4.

This chain links TRBV7-2 with TRBJ1-2; 9 nucleotides align to TRBD1. The CDR3 loop spans 16 amino acids. In germline, CDR1 is SGHTA, CDR2 FQGNSA. With V trimmed by 5 bases and J by 3 bases, 10 bases remained unmatched. The CDR3 sequence is CASSQTPGQGYYGYTF. Here the CDR3 DNA reads TGTGCCAGCAGCCAGACCCCGGGACAGGGCTACTATGGCTACACCTTC.

The chain uses TRBV24-1 and TRBJ2-1; 7 bases align to TRBD2. There are 16 residues in the CDR3. V dropped 5 bases and J dropped 7; count of bases not matched to a gene: 13. Germline V lookup: CDR1 KGHDR, CDR2 SFDVKD. CDR3 sequence: CATSVSSGDGQNEQFF. The CDR3, as DNA: TGTGCCACCAGTGTGTCTAGCGGAGATGGGCAAAATGAGCAGTTCTTC.

The V gene is TRBV9, the J gene TRBJ2-3; unclear D gene. Trimming pared 2 bases from V and 0 bases from J, leaving 10 bases between. This CDR3 comprises 15 residues. Per germline, CDR1 SGDLS and CDR2 YYNGEE. The CDR3 spells CASSVTLRSTDTQYF. For the CDR3, the DNA is TGTGCCAGCAGCGTGACGCTGAGGAGCACAGATACGCAGTATTTT.

The chain employs TRBV5-1 and TRBJ1-2; TRBD1 might be the D (6 bases). CDR3 length: 15 residues. V lost 6 bases to trimming and J lost 5 bases, with 20 bases between them. Per the germline V gene, CDR1 is SGHRS and CDR2 is YFSETQ. CDR3 coding DNA: TGCGCCAGCAACAGACAGGAGATGGATCCTTATGGCTACACCTTC. This encodes CASNRQEMDPYGYTF.

The sample holds a few counts of this clone. This chain links TRBV5-1 with TRBJ1-1; 8 positions match TRBD1. Germline lookup yields CDR1 SGHRS and CDR2 YFSETQ. With V trimmed by 5 bases and J by 3 bases, 3 bases remained unmatched. This CDR3 contains 13 residues. The DNA for the CDR3 is TGCGCCAGCAGGCTGACAGGGGACACTGAAGCTTTCTTT. This encodes CASRLTGDTEAFF.

The rearrangement links TRBV24-1 to TRBJ1-2; D is perhaps TRBD1 (5 bases). The germline V gene encodes CDR1 KGHDR and CDR2 SFDVKD. The CDR3 has 13 amino acids. Trimming stripped 6 bases from V and 2 bases from J, with 9 bases between. As DNA, the CDR3 is TGTGCCACCAGTCAGGGCTTGAACTATGGCTACACCTTC. Residues: CATSQGLNYGYTF.

The gene calls are TRBV29-1 and TRBJ1-2; a possible D gene is TRBD1 (6 bases). The CDR3 has 13 residues. The ends were cut back, 4 bases at V and 8 bases at J, with 17 bases in the middle. CDR1 and CDR2 (germline): SQVTM, ANQGSEA. The CDR3 DNA reads TGCAGCGTTGGAGAAGACAGGTGGGGGGGCTACACCTTC. It is translated as CSVGEDRWGGYTF. The full variable domain, rest sourced from reference TRBV29-1 and TRBJ1-2, is SAVISQKPSRDICQRGTSLTIQCQVDSQVTMMFWYRQQPGQSLTLIATANQGSEATYESGFVIDKFPISRPNLTFSTLTVSNMSPEDSSIYLCSVGEDRWGGYTFGSGTRLTVV.

This chain joins TRBV7-9 and TRBJ1-1; D is undetermined. There are 14 residues in the CDR3. V dropped 5 bases and J dropped 6 bases, with 16 bases sitting between them. The germline V gene has CDR1 SEHNR and CDR2 FQNEAQ (reference sequence). The CDR3, as DNA: TGTGCCAGCAGCCCCCGCCGGGGAAACGCTGAAGCTTTCTTT. Its translation: CASSPRRGNAEAFF.

CDR3 in amino acids: CASSPHQQGTNEKLFF. Written as DNA, the CDR3 is TGTGCCAGCAGCCCCCATCAACAGGGGACTAATGAAAAACTGTTTTTT. The gene calls are TRBV7-2 and TRBJ1-4; TRBD1 matches at 7 bases. The CDR3 extends over 16 amino acids. With 5 bases clipped from V and 2 bases from J, the junction kept 8 bases outside the gene matches. The germline V gene encodes CDR1 SGHTA and CDR2 FQGNSA. Variable domain in full (rest from reference TRBV7-2 and TRBJ1-4): GAGVSQSPSNKVTEKGKDVELRCDPISGHTALYWYRQSLGQGLEFLIYFQGNSAPDKSGLPSDRFSAERTGGSVSTLTIQRTQQEDSAVYLCASSPHQQGTNEKLFFGSGTQLSVL.

The chain has TRBV5-6 and TRBJ2-7, with D perhaps matching TRBD2 (6 bases). With 1 base removed from V and 3 bases from J, the gap between germline ends came to 11 bases. CDR3 length equals 14 residues. Germline loops: CDR1 SGHDT, CDR2 YYEEEE. CDR3: CASSLPGGLYEQYV. CDR3 in DNA: TGTGCCAGCAGCTTGCCAGGAGGGCTCTACGAGCAGTACGTC.

The count of this clone is one. The genes are TRBV7-2 and TRBJ2-3, with 13 bases identical to TRBD2. The CDR3 consists of 17 residues. CDR1 is SGHTA, CDR2 FQGNSA, per germline. V was clipped by 5 bases and J by 5 bases; unmatched bases: 10. CDR3: CASSLGLAGPRGDTQYF. The CDR3 DNA is TGTGCCAGCAGCCTGGGACTAGCGGGGCCGAGGGGAGATACGCAGTATTTT. The full variable domain, completed using reference TRBV7-2 and TRBJ2-3, is GAGVSQSPSNKVTEKGKDVELRCDPISGHTALYWYRQSLGQGLEFLIYFQGNSAPDKSGLPSDRFSAERTGGSVSTLTIQRTQQEDSAVYLCASSLGLAGPRGDTQYFGPGTRLTVL.

This clone appeared a single time. The chain carries TRBV7-8 and TRBJ1-6; a weak D match, TRBD1 (6 bases). Trimming removed 5 bases at V and 0 bases at J, with 11 bases between. The germline gives CDR1 SGHVS, CDR2 FQNEAQ. The CDR3 length is 16 residues. Here the CDR3 DNA reads TGTGCCAGCAGCGCCACAGGGAGCTCCTATAATTCACCCCTCCACTTT. Protein sequence: CASSATGSSYNSPLHF.

V usage is TRBV5-1 and J usage is TRBJ1-4, with D hard to call. The V gene lost 0 bases and the J gene lost 10 bases, with 10 bases spanning the gap. This CDR3 comprises 13 residues. Looked up from germline, CDR1 is SGHRS and CDR2 is YFSETQ. This CDR3 reads CASSLVRVGKLFF. CDR3 bases: TGCGCCAGCAGCTTGGTGAGGGTTGGAAAACTGTTTTTT.

Concerning this clone itself: Other nucleotide sequences in the sample specify the same CDR3. The rearrangement uses TRBV24-1 and TRBJ2-3, with 11 bases that match TRBD2. V was pared by 5 bases and J by 3 bases, with 9 bases of the junction left unmatched. Germline CDR1 is KGHDR and CDR2 is SFDVKD. The CDR3 sequence is 17 residues long. CDR3 sequence: CATSARTSGRGTDTQYF. The DNA of the CDR3 is TGTGCCACCAGTGCCAGAACTAGCGGGAGAGGGACAGATACGCAGTATTTT.

This clone was seen once. The chain carries TRBV29-1 and TRBJ1-2; D perhaps matches TRBD1 (5 bases). V lost 8 bases and J lost 8, with 18 bases in between. Germline values: CDR1 SQVTM, CDR2 ANQGSEA. The CDR3 extends over 12 amino acids. CDR3 in DNA: TGCAGCAGCTACAGGTTGCGGTACGGCTACACCTTC. Translation gives CSSYRLRYGYTF.